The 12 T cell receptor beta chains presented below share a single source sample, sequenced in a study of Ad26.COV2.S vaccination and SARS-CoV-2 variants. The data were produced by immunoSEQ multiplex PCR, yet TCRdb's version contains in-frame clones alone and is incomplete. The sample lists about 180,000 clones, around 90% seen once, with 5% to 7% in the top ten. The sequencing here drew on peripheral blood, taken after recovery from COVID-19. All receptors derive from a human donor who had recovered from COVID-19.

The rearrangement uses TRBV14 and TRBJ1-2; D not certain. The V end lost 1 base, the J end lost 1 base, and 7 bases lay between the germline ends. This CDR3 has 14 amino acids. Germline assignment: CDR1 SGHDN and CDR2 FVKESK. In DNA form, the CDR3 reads TGTGCCAGCAGCCAAGGGACCGGTAACTATGGCTACACCTTC. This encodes CASSQGTGNYGYTF.

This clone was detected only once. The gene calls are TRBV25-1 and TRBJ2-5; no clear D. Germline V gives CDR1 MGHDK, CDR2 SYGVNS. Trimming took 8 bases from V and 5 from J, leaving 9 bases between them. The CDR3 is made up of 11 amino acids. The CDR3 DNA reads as TGTGCCAGCTCTGGTGGGGAGACCCAGTACTTC. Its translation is CASSGGETQYF.

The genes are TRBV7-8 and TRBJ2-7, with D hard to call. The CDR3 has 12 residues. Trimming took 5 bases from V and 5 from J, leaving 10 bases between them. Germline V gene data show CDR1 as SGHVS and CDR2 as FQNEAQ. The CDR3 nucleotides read TGTGCCAGCAGCCCCAGGTTCCACGAGCAGTACTTC. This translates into CASSPRFHEQYF. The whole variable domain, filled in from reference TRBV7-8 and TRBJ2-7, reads GAGVSQSPRYKVAKRGQDVALRCDPISGHVSLFWYQQALGQGPEFLTYFQNEAQLDKSGLPSDRFFAERPEGSVSTLKIQRTQQEDSAVYLCASSPRFHEQYFGPGTRLTVT.

The CDR3: CASSVVSGGMDTQYF. The CDR3 coding sequence is TGTGCCAGCAGCGTAGTTAGCGGGGGCATGGATACGCAGTATTTT. The chain has TRBV9 and TRBJ2-3; 9 bases match TRBD2. The CDR3 has 15 amino acids. Trimming cost V 0 bases and J 6 bases; bases outside gene matches: 5. Germline V CDR1 and CDR2: SGDLS, YYNGEE. Complete variable domain (other parts from reference TRBV9 and TRBJ2-3): DSGVTQTPKHLITATGQRVTLRCSPRSGDLSVYWYQQSLDQGLQFLIQYYNGEERAKGNILERFSAQQFPDLHSELNLSSLELGDSALYFCASSVVSGGMDTQYFGPGTRLTVL.

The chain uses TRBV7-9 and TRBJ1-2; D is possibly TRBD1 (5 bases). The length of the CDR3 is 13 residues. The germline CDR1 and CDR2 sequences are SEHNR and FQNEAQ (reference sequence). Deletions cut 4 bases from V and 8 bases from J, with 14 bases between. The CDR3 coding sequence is TGTGCCAGCAGCTCCGGGATCCCAGGGGGCTACACCTTC. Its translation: CASSSGIPGGYTF.

Here the CDR3 DNA reads TGTGCCACCAGCAGACCAGGACGGGACACTGAAGCTTTCTTT. The encoded protein is CATSRPGRDTEAFF. This chain connects TRBV15 to TRBJ1-1; no clear D. CDR3 length: 14 amino acids. Germline V gives CDR1 LNHNV, CDR2 YYDKDF (reference sequence). V lost 2 bases and J lost 3, with 10 bases in between.

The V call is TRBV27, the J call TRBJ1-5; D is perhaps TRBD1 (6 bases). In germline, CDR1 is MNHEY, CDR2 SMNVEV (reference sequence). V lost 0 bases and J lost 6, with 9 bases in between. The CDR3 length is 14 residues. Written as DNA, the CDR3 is TGTGCCAGCAGTTTATCGTGGGGGGCTCAGCCCCAGCATTTT. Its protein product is CASSLSWGAQPQHF.

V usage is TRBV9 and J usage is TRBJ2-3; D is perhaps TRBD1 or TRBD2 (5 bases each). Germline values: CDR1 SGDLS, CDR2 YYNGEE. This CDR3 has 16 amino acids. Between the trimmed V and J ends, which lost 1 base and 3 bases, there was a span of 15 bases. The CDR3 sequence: CASSVTGTKRTDTQYF. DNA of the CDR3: TGTGCCAGCAGCGTAACCGGGACCAAGCGTACAGATACGCAGTATTTT.

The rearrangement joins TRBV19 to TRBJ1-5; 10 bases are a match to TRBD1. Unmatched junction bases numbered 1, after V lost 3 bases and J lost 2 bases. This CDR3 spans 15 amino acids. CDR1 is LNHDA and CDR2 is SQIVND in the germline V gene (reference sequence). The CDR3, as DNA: TGTGCCAGTAGTATTGGGACAGGGGGCAATCAGCCCCAGCATTTT. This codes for CASSIGTGGNQPQHF.

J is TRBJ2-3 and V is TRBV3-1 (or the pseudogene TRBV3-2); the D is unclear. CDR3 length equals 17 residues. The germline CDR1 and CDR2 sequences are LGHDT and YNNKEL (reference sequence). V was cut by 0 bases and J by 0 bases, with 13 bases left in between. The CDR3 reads CASSQDPRSLSTDTQYF. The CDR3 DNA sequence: TGTGCCAGCAGCCAAGATCCCAGGTCCTTAAGCACAGATACGCAGTATTTT.

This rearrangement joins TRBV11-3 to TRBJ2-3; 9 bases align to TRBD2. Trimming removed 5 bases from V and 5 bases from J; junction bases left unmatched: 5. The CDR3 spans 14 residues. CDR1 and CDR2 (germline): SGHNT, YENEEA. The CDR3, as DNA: TGTGCCAGCAGCCAGACTAGCGGCCAAGATACGCAGTATTTT. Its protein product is CASSQTSGQDTQYF. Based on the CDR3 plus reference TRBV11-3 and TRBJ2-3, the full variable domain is EAGVVQSPRYKIIEKKQPVAFWCNPISGHNTLYWYLQNLGQGPELLIRYENEEAVDDSQLPKDRFSAERLKGVDSTLKIQPAELGDSAVYLCASSQTSGQDTQYFGPGTRLTVL.

CDR3 sequence: CASSLRQGGREQYF. CDR3 DNA sequence: TGTGCCAGCAGTTTGAGACAGGGAGGAAGAGAGCAGTACTTC. This rearrangement joins TRBV27 to TRBJ2-7, with D tentatively TRBD1 (7 bases). The V and J ends lost 3 bases and 7 bases respectively, with 16 bases between them. Germline V gene sequence: CDR1 MNHEY, CDR2 SMNVEV (reference sequence). This CDR3 is built from 14 residues.